These 14 T cell receptor beta chains were sequenced from one sample in a study of blood T cell repertoires in COVID-19. The assay was immunoSEQ multiplex PCR, and TCRdb's table has in-frame clones only and misses some. The sample records about 180,000 clones, about four fifths being singletons. The sequenced sample consisted of peripheral blood. These receptors were taken from a woman in her 70s with COVID-19, enrolled during active disease.

The chain joins TRBV30 to TRBJ2-4, with D unclear. Germline loops: CDR1 GTSNPN, CDR2 SVGIG (reference sequence). The CDR3 has 15 amino acids. V was pared by 2 bases and J by 0 bases, with 11 bases between. The DNA for the CDR3 is TGTGCCTGGAGTACCCCAACGGTAGCCAAAAACATTCAGTACTTC. Amino acids: CAWSTPTVAKNIQYF.

This chain joins TRBV19 and TRBJ2-4, with a tentative D call TRBD2 (6 bases). Deletions cut 4 bases from V and 3 bases from J, with 13 bases between. Germline V CDR1 and CDR2: LNHDA, SQIVND (reference sequence). This CDR3 has 15 residues. CDR3 sequence reads: CASSSGEVVKNIQYF. DNA for the CDR3: TGTGCCAGTAGTAGCGGGGAGGTGGTCAAAAACATTCAGTACTTC.

The chain recombines TRBV29-1 with TRBJ1-3; D remains ambiguous. Germline V gene data show CDR1 as SQVTM and CDR2 as ANQGSEA. V gave up 3 bases and J gave up 7 bases, with 16 bases separating them. The CDR3 is made up of 14 amino acids. CDR3 protein: CSVERSPGENTIYF. DNA for the CDR3: TGCAGCGTTGAGCGGTCCCCCGGGGAGAACACCATATATTTT.

The V and J genes are TRBV5-5 and TRBJ1-1, with 11 bases fitting TRBD1. The CDR3 loop spans 17 amino acids. The junction had 8 bases not matched to a gene; V was cut back by 0 bases and J by 4 bases. Germline CDR1 is SGHKS and CDR2 is YYEKEE (reference sequence). CDR3 amino acids: CASSLGTGTGGGTEAFF. CDR3 DNA: TGTGCCAGCAGCTTGGGGACCGGGACAGGGGGAGGCACTGAAGCTTTCTTT.

This clone was detected once. This chain connects TRBV5-5 to TRBJ1-6; 10 bases match TRBD1. Germline V lookup: CDR1 SGHKS, CDR2 YYEKEE (reference sequence). V lost 2 bases to trimming and J lost 14 bases; unmatched junction nucleotides: 13. CDR3 length equals 16 residues. The CDR3 spells CASSFLTGQGILTLHF. CDR3 coding DNA: TGTGCCAGCAGCTTCTTGACGGGACAGGGGATTCTCACCCTCCACTTT.

There are many counts of this clone. The V gene is TRBV2, the J gene TRBJ2-1, with D possibly being TRBD1 (6 bases). The germline CDR1 and CDR2 sequences are SNHLY and FYNNEI. The CDR3 contains 13 residues. Trimming removed 4 bases at V and 8 bases at J, with 12 bases between. The CDR3 DNA is TGTGCCAGCAGTGGGGGGCTGGGGGATGAGCAGTTCTTC. Its translation: CASSGGLGDEQFF.

This clone was seen once. For the CDR3, the DNA is TGCGCCAGCAGCTTGGTAGGCGGGAGCTTTAGCACAGATACGCAGTATTTT. Protein: CASSLVGGSFSTDTQYF. The chain carries TRBV5-1 and TRBJ2-3; 7 bases align to TRBD2. The CDR3 contains 17 residues. Germline assignment: CDR1 SGHRS and CDR2 YFSETQ. V gave up 0 bases and J gave up 0 bases; unmatched junction bases: 7.

This sequence joins TRBV5-4 and TRBJ2-1, with TRBD2 matching over 11 bases. V dropped 5 bases and J dropped 4; count of bases not matched to a gene: 5. Germline V lookup: CDR1 SGHNT, CDR2 YYREEE (reference sequence). The CDR3 has 15 amino acids. CDR3 sequence (DNA): TGTGCCAGCAGATTAGCGGGGGGGGAATACAATGAGCAGTTCTTC. It specifies CASRLAGGEYNEQFF.

V usage is TRBV7-2 and J usage is TRBJ2-1, with 8 bases identical to TRBD2. V gave up 2 bases and J gave up 5 bases; unmatched junction bases: 14. The CDR3 length is 18 residues. Germline V gene data show CDR1 as SGHTA and CDR2 as FQGNSA. The CDR3 loop reads CASSLKKIGGRFNNEQFF. CDR3 DNA sequence: TGTGCCAGCAGCTTAAAGAAGATAGGCGGGAGGTTTAACAATGAGCAGTTCTTC.

V gene TRBV15 combines with J gene TRBJ2-2; tentative D call: TRBD2 (5 bases). The CDR3 has 14 amino acids. Germline V gives CDR1 LNHNV, CDR2 YYDKDF (reference sequence). The V gene lost 0 bases and the J gene lost 6 bases, with 8 bases spanning the gap. CDR3 amino acids: CATSRDRAAGELFF. The CDR3 DNA is TGTGCCACCAGCAGAGATAGAGCGGCCGGGGAGCTGTTTTTT.

This clone came up a few times. The chain carries TRBV19 and TRBJ1-1, with D perhaps matching TRBD1 (6 bases). CDR1 and CDR2 (germline): LNHDA, SQIVND (reference sequence). The CDR3 length is 15 residues. Trimming removed 5 bases from V and 2 bases from J, with 15 bases in between. CDR3: CASSPGQLLNTEAFF. CDR3 DNA: TGTGCCAGTAGTCCAGGACAGCTCCTTAACACTGAAGCTTTCTTT.

The J gene is TRBJ2-3, the V gene TRBV2; a possible D gene is TRBD2 (7 bases). CDR1 and CDR2 (germline): SNHLY, FYNNEI. The CDR3 runs 18 residues. The V end lost 6 bases, the J end lost 4 bases, and 26 bases lay between the germline ends. CDR3 DNA sequence: TGTGCCAGCAGGCCCGGACGGGGGGCTGGAGATCACCCAGATACGCAGTATTTT. This gives the protein CASRPGRGAGDHPDTQYF.

The chain recombines TRBV13 with TRBJ2-1, with TRBD2 identical over 13 bases. V lost 4 bases to trimming and J lost 15 bases; unmatched junction nucleotides: 12. The CDR3 runs 15 residues. CDR1 and CDR2 from the germline V gene are PRHDT and FYEKMQ (reference sequence). CDR3 in amino acids: CASSSPGLAGLLTFF. The CDR3, as DNA: TGTGCCAGCAGCTCACCGGGACTAGCGGGATTGTTGACGTTCTTC.

The chain has TRBV30 and TRBJ1-6; the D gene is possibly TRBD1 (5 bases). Germline V gives CDR1 GTSNPN, CDR2 SVGIG (reference sequence). The CDR3 is 13 residues long. The V end lost 4 bases, the J end lost 7 bases, and 11 bases lay between the germline ends. The chain's CDR3 is CAWTPGGNSPLHF. CDR3 bases: TGTGCCTGGACCCCGGGGGGGAATTCACCCCTCCACTTT. The full variable domain, with the rest looked up from reference TRBV30 and TRBJ1-6, is SQTIHQWPATLVQPVGSPLSLECTVEGTSNPNLYWYRQAAGRGLQLLFYSVGIGQISSEVPQNLSASRPQDRQFILSSKKLLLSDSGFYLCAWTPGGNSPLHFGNGTRLTVT.